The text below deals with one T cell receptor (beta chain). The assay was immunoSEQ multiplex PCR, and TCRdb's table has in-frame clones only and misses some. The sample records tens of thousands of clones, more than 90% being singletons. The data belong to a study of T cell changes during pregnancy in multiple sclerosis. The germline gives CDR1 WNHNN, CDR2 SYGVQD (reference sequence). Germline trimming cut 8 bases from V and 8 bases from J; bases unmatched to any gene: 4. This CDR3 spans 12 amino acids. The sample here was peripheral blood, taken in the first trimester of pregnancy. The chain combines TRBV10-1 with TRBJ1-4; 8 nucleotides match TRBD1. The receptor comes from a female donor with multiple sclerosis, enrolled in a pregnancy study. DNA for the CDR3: TGCGCCAGCCAGGACAGGGAGGAAAAACTGTTTTTT. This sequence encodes CASQDREEKLFF.